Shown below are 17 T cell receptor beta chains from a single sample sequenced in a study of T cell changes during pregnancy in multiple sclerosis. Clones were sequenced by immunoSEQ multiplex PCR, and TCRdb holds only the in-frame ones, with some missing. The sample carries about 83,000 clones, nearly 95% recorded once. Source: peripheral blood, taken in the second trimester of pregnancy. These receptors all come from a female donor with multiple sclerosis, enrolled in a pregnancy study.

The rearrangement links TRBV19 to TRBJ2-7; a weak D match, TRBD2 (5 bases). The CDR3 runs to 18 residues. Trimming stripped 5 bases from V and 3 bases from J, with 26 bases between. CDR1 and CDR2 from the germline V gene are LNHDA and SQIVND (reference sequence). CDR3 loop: CASSPRGGERKRFYEQYF. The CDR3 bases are TGTGCCAGTAGTCCAAGAGGCGGAGAGCGGAAGAGGTTCTACGAGCAGTACTTC.

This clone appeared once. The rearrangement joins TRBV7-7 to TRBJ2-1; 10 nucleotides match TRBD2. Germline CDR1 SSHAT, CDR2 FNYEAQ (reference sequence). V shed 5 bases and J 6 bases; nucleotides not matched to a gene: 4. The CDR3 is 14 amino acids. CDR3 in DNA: TGTGCCAGCAGCGCGGGACTAGCGAGCAATGAGCAGTTCTTC. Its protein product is CASSAGLASNEQFF.

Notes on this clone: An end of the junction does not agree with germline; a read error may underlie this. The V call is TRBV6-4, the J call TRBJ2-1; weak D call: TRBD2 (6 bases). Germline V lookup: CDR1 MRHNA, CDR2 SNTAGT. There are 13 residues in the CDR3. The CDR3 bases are TGTGCCAGCAGTGACTCCCGGGACTCGCAAGTGATCTTC. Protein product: CASSDSRDSQVIF.

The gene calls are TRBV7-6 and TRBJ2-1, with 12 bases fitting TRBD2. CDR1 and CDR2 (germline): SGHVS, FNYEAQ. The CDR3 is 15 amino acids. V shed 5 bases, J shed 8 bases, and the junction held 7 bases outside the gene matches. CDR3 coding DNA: TGTGCCAGCAGCGCCCTAGCGGGAGGGCCACATGAGCAGTTCTTC. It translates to CASSALAGGPHEQFF.

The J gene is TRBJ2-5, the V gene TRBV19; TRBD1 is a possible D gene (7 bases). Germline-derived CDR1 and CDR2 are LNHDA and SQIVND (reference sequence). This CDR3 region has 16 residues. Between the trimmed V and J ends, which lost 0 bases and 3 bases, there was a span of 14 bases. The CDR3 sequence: CASSIDFRGDKETQYF. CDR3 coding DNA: TGTGCCAGTAGTATAGATTTCAGGGGGGATAAAGAGACCCAGTACTTC.

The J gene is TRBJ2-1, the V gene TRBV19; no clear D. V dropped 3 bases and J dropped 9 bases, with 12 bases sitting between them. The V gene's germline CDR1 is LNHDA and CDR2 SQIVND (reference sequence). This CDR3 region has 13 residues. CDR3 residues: CASSIGVPGEQFF. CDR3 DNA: TGTGCCAGTAGTATCGGCGTCCCAGGTGAGCAGTTCTTC.

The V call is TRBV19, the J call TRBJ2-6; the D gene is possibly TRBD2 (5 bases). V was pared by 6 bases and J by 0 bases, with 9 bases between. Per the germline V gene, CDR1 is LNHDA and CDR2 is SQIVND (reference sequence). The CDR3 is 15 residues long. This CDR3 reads CASRARGSGANVLTF. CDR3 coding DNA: TGTGCCAGTAGAGCCCGGGGCTCTGGGGCCAACGTCCTGACTTTC.

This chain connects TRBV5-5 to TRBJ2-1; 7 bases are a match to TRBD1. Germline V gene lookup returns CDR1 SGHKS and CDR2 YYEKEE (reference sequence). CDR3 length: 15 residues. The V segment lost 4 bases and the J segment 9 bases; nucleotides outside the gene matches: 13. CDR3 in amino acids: CASSVTGTDVREQFF. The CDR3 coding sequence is TGTGCCAGCAGCGTAACCGGGACAGATGTTCGTGAGCAGTTCTTC.

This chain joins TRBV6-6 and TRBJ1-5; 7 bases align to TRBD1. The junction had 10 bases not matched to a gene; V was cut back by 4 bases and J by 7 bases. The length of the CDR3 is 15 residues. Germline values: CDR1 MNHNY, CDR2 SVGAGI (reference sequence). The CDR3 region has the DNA TGTGCCAGCAGTTTCAGACAGGGCGCATGGCAGCCCCAGCATTTT. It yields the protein CASSFRQGAWQPQHF.

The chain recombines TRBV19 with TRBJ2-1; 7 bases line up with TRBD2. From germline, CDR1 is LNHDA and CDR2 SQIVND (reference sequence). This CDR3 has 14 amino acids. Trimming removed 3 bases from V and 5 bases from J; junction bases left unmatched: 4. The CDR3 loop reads CASSMDLADNEQFF. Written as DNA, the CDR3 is TGTGCCAGTAGTATGGATCTAGCGGACAATGAGCAGTTCTTC.

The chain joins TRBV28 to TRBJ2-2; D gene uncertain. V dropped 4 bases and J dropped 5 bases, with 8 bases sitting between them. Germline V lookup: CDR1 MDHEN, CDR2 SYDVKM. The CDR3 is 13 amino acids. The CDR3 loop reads CASSSPQTGELFF. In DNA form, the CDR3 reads TGTGCCAGCAGTTCCCCACAGACCGGGGAGCTGTTTTTT.

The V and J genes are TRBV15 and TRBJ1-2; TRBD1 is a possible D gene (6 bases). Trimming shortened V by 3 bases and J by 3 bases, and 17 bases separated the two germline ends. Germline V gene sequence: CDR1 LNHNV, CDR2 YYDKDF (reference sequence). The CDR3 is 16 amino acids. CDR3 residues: CATSSPLQGYDYGYTF. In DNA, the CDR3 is TGTGCCACCAGCAGCCCTTTACAGGGTTACGACTATGGCTACACCTTC.

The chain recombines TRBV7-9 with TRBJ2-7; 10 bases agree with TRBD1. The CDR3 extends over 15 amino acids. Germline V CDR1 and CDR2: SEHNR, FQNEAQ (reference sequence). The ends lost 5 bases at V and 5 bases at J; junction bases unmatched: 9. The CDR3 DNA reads TGTGCCAGCAGCGACGGGACAGGGGCTTTCGACGAGCAGTACTTC. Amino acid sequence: CASSDGTGAFDEQYF.

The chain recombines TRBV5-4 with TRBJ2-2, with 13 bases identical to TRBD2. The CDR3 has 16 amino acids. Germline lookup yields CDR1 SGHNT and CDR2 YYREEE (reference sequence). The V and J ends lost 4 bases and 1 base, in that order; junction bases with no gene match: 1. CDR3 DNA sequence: TGTGCCAGCAGCCGACTAGCGGGAGGGAACACCGGGGAGCTGTTTTTT. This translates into CASSRLAGGNTGELFF.

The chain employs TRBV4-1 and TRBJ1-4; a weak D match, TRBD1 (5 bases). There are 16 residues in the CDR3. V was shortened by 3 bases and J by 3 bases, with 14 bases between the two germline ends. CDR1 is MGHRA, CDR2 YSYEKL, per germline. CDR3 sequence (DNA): TGCGCCAGCAGCCACCCCGACGTGGGGCCTAATGAAAAACTGTTTTTT. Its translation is CASSHPDVGPNEKLFF.

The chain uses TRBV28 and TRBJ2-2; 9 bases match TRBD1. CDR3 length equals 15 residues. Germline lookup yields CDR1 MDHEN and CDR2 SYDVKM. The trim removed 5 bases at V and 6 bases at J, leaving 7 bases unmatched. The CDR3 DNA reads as TGTGCCAGCAGTAACAGGGGGCCAAGCGCCGGGGAGCTGTTTTTT. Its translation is CASSNRGPSAGELFF. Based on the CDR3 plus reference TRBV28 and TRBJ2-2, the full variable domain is DVKVTQSSRYLVKRTGEKVFLECVQDMDHENMFWYRQDPGLGLRLIYFSYDVKMKEKGDIPEGYSVSREKKERFSLILESASTNQTSMYLCASSNRGPSAGELFFGEGSRLTVL.

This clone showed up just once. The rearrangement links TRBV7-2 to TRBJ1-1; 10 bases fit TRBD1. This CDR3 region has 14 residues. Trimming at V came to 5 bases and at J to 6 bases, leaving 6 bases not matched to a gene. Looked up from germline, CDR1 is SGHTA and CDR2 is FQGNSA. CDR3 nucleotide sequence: TGTGCCAGCAGCCCCCCGGGACAGGGGCCTGAAGCTTTCTTT. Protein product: CASSPPGQGPEAFF.